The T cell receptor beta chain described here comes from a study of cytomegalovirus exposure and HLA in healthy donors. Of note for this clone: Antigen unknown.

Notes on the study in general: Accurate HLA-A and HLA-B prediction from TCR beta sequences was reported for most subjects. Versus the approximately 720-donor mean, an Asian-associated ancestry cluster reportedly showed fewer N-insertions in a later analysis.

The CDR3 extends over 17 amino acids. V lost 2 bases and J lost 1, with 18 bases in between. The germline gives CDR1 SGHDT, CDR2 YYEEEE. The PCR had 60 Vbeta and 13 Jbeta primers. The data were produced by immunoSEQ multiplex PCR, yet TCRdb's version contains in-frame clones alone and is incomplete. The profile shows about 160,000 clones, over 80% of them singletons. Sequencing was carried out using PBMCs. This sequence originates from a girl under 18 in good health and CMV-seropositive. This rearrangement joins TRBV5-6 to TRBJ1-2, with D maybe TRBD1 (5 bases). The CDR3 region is CASSFRASGGSNYGYTF. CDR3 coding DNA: TGTGCCAGCAGCTTCCGTGCGTCCGGGGGAAGTAACTATGGCTACACCTTC.